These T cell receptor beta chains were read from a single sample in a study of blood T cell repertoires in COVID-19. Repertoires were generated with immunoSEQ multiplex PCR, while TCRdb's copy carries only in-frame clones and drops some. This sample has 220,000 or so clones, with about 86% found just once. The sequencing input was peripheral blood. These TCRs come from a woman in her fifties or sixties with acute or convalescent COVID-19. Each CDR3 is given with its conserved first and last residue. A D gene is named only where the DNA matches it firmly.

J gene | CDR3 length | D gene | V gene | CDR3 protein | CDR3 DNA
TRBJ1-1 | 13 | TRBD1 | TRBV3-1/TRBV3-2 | CASSLTGTVEAFF | TGTGCCAGCAGTTTAACCGGGACAGTTGAAGCTTTCTTT
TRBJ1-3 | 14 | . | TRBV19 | CASSAGGPGNTIYF | TGTGCCAGTAGTGCCGGGGGTCCTGGAAACACCATATATTTT
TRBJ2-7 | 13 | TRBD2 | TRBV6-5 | CASSSSGGFEQYF | TGTGCCAGCAGCTCGAGCGGGGGTTTCGAGCAGTACTTC
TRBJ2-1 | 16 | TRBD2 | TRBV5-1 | CASSTGTSGGHNEQFF | TGCGCCAGCAGCACAGGGACTAGCGGGGGCCATAATGAGCAGTTCTTC
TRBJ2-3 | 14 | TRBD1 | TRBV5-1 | CASNRDRGTDTQYF | TGCGCCAGCAACCGGGACAGGGGCACAGATACGCAGTATTTT
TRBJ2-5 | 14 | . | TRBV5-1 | CASSLDPAQETQYF | TGCGCCAGCAGCTTGGATCCAGCGCAAGAGACCCAGTACTTC
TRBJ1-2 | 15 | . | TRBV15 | CATSRDGQLNYGYTF | TGTGCCACCAGCAGAGATGGACAGCTTAACTATGGCTACACCTTC
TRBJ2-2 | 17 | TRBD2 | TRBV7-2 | CASSPGLAGTSTGELFF | TGTGCCAGCAGCCCGGGACTAGCGGGGACGAGCACCGGGGAGCTGTTTTTT
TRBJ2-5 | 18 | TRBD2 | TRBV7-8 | CASSEGTLAGGTQETQYF | TGTGCCAGCAGCGAAGGAACATTAGCGGGGGGGACTCAAGAGACCCAGTACTTC
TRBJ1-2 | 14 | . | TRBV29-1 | CSVEEGMEGYGYTF | TGCAGCGTTGAGGAGGGGATGGAAGGCTATGGCTACACCTTC
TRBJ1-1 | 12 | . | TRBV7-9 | CASSLRVTEAFF | TGTGCCAGCAGCTTGCGGGTCACTGAAGCTTTCTTT
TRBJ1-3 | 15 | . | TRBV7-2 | CASSLGGKFGNTIYF | TGTGCCAGCAGCTTAGGAGGCAAATTTGGAAACACCATATATTTT
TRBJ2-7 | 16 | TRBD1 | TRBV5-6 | CASSQVGTGRDYEQYF | TGTGCCAGCAGCCAAGTCGGGACAGGAAGAGACTACGAGCAGTACTTC